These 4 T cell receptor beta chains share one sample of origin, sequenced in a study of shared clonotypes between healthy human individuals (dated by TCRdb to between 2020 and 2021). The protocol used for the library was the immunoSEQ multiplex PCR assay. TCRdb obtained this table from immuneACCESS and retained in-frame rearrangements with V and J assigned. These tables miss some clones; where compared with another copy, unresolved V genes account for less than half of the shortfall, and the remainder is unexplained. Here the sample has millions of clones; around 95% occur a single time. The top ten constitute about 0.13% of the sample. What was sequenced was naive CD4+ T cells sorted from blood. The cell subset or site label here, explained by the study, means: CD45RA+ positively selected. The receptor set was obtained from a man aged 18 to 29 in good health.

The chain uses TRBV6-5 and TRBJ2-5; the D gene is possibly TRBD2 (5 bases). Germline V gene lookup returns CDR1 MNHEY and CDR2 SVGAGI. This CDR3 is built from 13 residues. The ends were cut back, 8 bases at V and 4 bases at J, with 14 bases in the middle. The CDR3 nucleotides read TGTGCCAGCTCGGGGAGCGGTGTAGAGACCCAGTACTTC. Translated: CASSGSGVETQYF.

The CDR3 reads CASSDGQGNQPQHF. CDR3 DNA: TGTGCCAGCAGTGACGGGCAGGGGAATCAGCCCCAGCATTTT. The genes are TRBV2 and TRBJ1-5; tentatively, D is TRBD1 (6 bases). Trimming left V 3 bases short and J 4 bases short, with 10 bases between. Germline CDR1 and CDR2: SNHLY and FYNNEI. This CDR3 is 14 amino acids long.

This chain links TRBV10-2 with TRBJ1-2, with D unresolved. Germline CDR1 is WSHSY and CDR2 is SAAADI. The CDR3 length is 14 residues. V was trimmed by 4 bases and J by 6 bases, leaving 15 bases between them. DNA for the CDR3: TGCGCCAGCAGTGTAGGGATAGGGCACGATGGCTACACCTTC. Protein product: CASSVGIGHDGYTF.

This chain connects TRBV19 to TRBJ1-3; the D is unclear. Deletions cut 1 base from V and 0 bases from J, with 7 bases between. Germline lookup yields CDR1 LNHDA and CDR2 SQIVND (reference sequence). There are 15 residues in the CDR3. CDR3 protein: CASSIAVLSGNTIYF. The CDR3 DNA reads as TGTGCCAGTAGTATAGCTGTTCTCTCTGGAAACACCATATATTTT.